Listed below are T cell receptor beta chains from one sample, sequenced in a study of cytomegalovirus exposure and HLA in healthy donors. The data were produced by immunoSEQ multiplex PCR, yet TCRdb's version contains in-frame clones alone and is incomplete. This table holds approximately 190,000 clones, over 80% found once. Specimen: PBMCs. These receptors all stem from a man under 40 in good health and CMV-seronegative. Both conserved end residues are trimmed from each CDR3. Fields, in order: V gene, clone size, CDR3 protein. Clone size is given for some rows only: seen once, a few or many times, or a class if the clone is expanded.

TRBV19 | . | ASSLQGPYNEQF
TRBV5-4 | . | ASSLGQRNEAF
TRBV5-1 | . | ASSQTSGRRYEQY
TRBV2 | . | ASSEQEGIGGETQY
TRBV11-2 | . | ASSPPGAGELF
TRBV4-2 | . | ASSQDDRSAGEQY
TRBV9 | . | ASSATGTGYEQY
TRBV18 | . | ASSPRGGSNFYEQY
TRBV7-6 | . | ASSLTGGANVLT
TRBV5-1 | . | ASSLEGTDTEAF
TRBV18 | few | ASSPGGDEQF
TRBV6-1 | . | ASKTLYEQY
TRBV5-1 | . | ASRLSLINNEQF
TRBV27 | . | ASSEWGPTNEKLF
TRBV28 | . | ASSSRDIRFTD
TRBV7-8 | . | ASSFEQESLSTDTQY
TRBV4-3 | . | ASSQDLRGGRF
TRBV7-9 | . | ASSSTGVQETQY
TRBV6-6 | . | ATQSGTVYEQY
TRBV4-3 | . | ASSQGGGDYNEQF
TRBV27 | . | ASRGDRGQPQH
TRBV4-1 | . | ASSQAPLETQY
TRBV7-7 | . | ASSPDYNTGELF
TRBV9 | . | ASSPKGASEAF
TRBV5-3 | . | ARSLGRQGAIDSNQPQH
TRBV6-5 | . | ASRQQESAYEQY
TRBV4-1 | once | ASRQKPRATNEKLF
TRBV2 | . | ASSPGDRRISYEQY
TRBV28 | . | ASSPPLPKNIQY
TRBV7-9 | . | ASSLGSGGTDTQY
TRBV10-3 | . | AISEGRNEQF
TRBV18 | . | ASSPRPESEQC
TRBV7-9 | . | ASSAVAGGPGEQY
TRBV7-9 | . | ASSLIPRLAGRGQF
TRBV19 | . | ASRNSGQAYSNQPQH
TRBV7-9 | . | ASSQNYGYT
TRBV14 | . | ASSQGSGSQETQY
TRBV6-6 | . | ASSWAGSTYEQY
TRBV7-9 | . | SSSLLETQY
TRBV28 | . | ASNPGQNTEAF
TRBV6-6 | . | ASQLIGGSNYGYT
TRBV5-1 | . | ASSLHASGRDNEQF